These T cell receptor beta chains were read from a single sample in a study of PD-1 blockade in classical Hodgkin lymphoma. The assay was immunoSEQ multiplex PCR, and TCRdb's table has in-frame clones only and misses some. This table holds tens of thousands of clones, less than 75% found once. The sample was peripheral blood mononuclear cells (PBMCs), taken before the fourth cycle of nivolumab. These receptors were taken from a human donor with classical Hodgkin lymphoma. Each CDR3 is given with its conserved first and last residue. A D gene is named only where the DNA matches it firmly.

V	length	D	J	CDR3
TRBV5-1	16	TRBD2	TRBJ2-3	CASSPPLSGGTDTQYF
TRBV28	15	-	TRBJ1-3	CASSDGQLNGNTIYF
TRBV7-2	15	TRBD1	TRBJ1-3	CASSVQGAGGNTIYF
TRBV10-2	13	-	TRBJ1-2	CASTSGPIYGYTF
TRBV21-1	15	-	TRBJ1-3	CASSSGRGKGNTIYF
TRBV14	18	TRBD2	TRBJ2-3	CASSQVFRLAGRSDTQYF
TRBV19	16	-	TRBJ1-2	CASSTTSPAGYGGYTF
TRBV9	16	TRBD2	TRBJ2-5	CASSPSSGGAEETQYF
TRBV5-5	13	-	TRBJ2-7	CASSLDREDEQYF
TRBV23-1	15	-	TRBJ1-3	CASSQRGVSGNTIYF
TRBV15	16	-	TRBJ2-1	CATSRESGLVGNEQFF
TRBV6-6	15	-	TRBJ1-2	CASSYSIGGGDGYTF
TRBV30	15	-	TRBJ2-7	CACTGGGISSYEQYF
TRBV6-6	11	-	TRBJ1-1	CASRPDGEAFF
TRBV10-3	14	TRBD1	TRBJ1-2	CAISGQGANYGYTF
TRBV4-3	14	-	TRBJ2-7	CASSHPQGRYEQYF
TRBV6-5	15	-	TRBJ1-4	CASSSSGLPNEKLFF
TRBV2	15	TRBD1	TRBJ2-5	CASSGTGGRQETQYF
TRBV19	14	-	TRBJ2-3	CASSILQNSDTQYF
TRBV19	14	-	TRBJ1-2	CASSIRQAGYGYTF
TRBV10-3	16	TRBD1	TRBJ2-2	CAISDPRDSATGELFF
TRBV6-4	13	-	TRBJ1-1	CASSASGLTEAFF
TRBV5-4	13	-	TRBJ1-2	CASSLDNVSGYTF
TRBV21-1	16	-	TRBJ2-3	CATPGLLAGPTDTQYF
TRBV9	15	-	TRBJ2-7	CASSVAGRGSYEQYF
TRBV7-8	11	-	TRBJ2-2	CASSKEGELFF
TRBV4-3	17	TRBD1	TRBJ2-5	CASSQVLGQGFSETQYF
TRBV15	15	TRBD1	TRBJ2-2	CATRASTGDTGELFF
TRBV28	17	-	TRBJ2-1	CASSSFQPGQTYNEQFF
TRBV6-5	15	TRBD2	TRBJ2-1	CASSSVAGGYNEQFF
TRBV28	15	-	TRBJ1-5	CASSFPDSSNQPQHF
TRBV28	14	-	TRBJ1-1	CASFGGGKFAEAFF
TRBV6-5	13	-	TRBJ2-5	CASSYSPGETQYF
TRBV28	17	TRBD2	TRBJ2-2	CAASPLAGGRATGELFF
TRBV5-1	15	TRBD2	TRBJ2-2	CASSASGANTGELFF
TRBV7-8	16	TRBD1	TRBJ2-7	CASSLAAGQGVYEQYF
TRBV5-1	15	-	TRBJ2-5	CASSLGDTHQETQYF
TRBV18	14	-	TRBJ1-1	CASSPLPANTEAFF
TRBV6-6	15	-	TRBJ2-6	CASSQGDSGANVLTF
TRBV6-5	14	-	TRBJ2-7	CASRYDSVSYEQYF
TRBV6-1	13	-	TRBJ1-3	CASSEFGLDTIYF
TRBV25-1	15	-	TRBJ1-4	CASSQTGTANEKLFF
TRBV19	16	-	TRBJ1-5	CASNRRTDNSNQPQHF
TRBV7-2	16	-	TRBJ2-1	CASSPRTGTTNNEQFF
TRBV6-6	13	-	TRBJ2-5	CASDYRAQETQYF
TRBV28	15	-	TRBJ1-5	CASSYDGLSNQPQHF
TRBV6-5	13	-	TRBJ1-6	CASSYGSNSPLHF
TRBV6-5	12	-	TRBJ2-7	CASSYTSYEQYF
TRBV6-1	15	-	TRBJ2-1	CASSPIQGGVGEQFF
TRBV5-1	13	-	TRBJ2-2	CASTWEDTGELFF
TRBV28	15	-	TRBJ2-5	CASSFPGEVQETQYF
TRBV6-5	13	-	TRBJ2-1	CASSRGLGYEQFF
TRBV18	14	-	TRBJ2-5	CASSPGDPGETQYF
TRBV5-6	11	-	TRBJ1-4	CASSYGEKLFF